This T cell receptor beta chain was sequenced in a study of T cells after yellow fever vaccination. Regarding the study as a whole: Detected again after the booster were most primary-vaccination clones, at roughly 95% CD4 and 70% to 90% CD8.

V gave up 3 bases and J gave up 0 bases, with 9 bases separating them. CDR1 is MNHEY, CDR2 SMNVEV, per germline (reference sequence). The CDR3 is 16 residues long. TCRdb passed the 5' RACE reads through MiXCR, listing each CDR3 protein once. The data contain some 97,000 distinct CDR3 sequences, 4.5% to 6% of them singletons. On this clonotype itself: The antigen is unknown.

The chain joins TRBV27 to TRBJ1-6; unclear D gene. The receptor was isolated from a man between 18 and 29 years old who received the YFV17D yellow fever vaccine. The sequencing here drew on CD8+ T cells sorted from PBMCs, taken 10 days after the yellow fever booster vaccination. The CDR3 loop is CASSFDGSSYNSPLHF. Written as DNA, the CDR3 is TGTGCCAGCAGTTTTGACGGGAGCTCCTATAATTCACCCCTCCACTTT.